This section outlines one T cell receptor (beta chain) sequence together with its context. Its antigen is undetermined. From germline, CDR1 is LNHDA and CDR2 SQIVND (reference sequence). J was trimmed by 11 bases and V by 7 bases; bases with no gene match: 20. The CDR3 consists of 16 residues. Original processing notes: It was from CDR3 differences across clinicopathological groups that a distant-metastasis classifier for papillary thyroid cancer was built. Through MiXCR, TCRdb re-clonotyped the PCR reads. TCRdb assigned the V and J calls; the authors' analysis was not used. Of 15,000 to 20,000 clones in the sample, 30% to 40% were seen once. The data originate from a study of metastatic and nonmetastatic thyroid tumors. Background on the study: Blood and tumor or nodule tissue repertoires from malignant and benign thyroid patients were compared.

Overall study results and limits: A significant increase in TCR beta diversity was reportedly seen in malignant thyroid tumors relative to benign nodules, in blood and tumor.

Among the patients, none had received any treatment before thyroid surgery. V and J are TRBV19 and TRBJ1-5; TRBD1 aligns across 7 bases. The TCR originated in a female donor with papillary thyroid cancer or a benign thyroid nodule (not recorded which). Some clones in this sample may be carry-over from other donors' samples. Input material: tumor tissue. The CDR3 loop is CASMLGGQPPIGAQHF. The CDR3 DNA is TGTGCCAGTATGTTAGGGGGACAGCCCCCTATTGGGGCCCAGCATTTT.